The 27 T cell receptor beta chains reported below all come from one sample, sequenced in a study of human T cells and chemical hapten exposure. The time point is: patch test 3, about 24 weeks after DPC sensitization. Sample treatment: therapeutic diphenylcyclopropenone sensitization with weekly scalp DPC. TCRdb redid the calling of the RACE reads with MiXCR, one entry per CDR3 protein. The sample consists of over 150,000 distinct CDR3 sequences, roughly 25% of them appearing once. The material was whole blood, obtained in connection with sensitization to the hapten diphenylcyclopropenone (DPC). Receptor source: a woman aged 18-29 years with alopecia areata. Some clones in this sample may be carry-over from other donors' samples.

The chain has TRBV5-4 and TRBJ1-6; no clear D. Germline V gives CDR1 SGHNT, CDR2 YYREEE (reference sequence). The CDR3 length is 15 residues. V gave up 4 bases and J gave up 5 bases, with 13 bases separating them. CDR3 DNA: TGTGCCAGCAGCCTTTCGACAACCAATAATTCACCCCTCCACTTT. It translates to CASSLSTTNNSPLHF.

This clonotype has just a few counts. V gene TRBV6-2 or TRBV6-3 combines with J gene TRBJ1-2, with a weak D call TRBD1 (5 bases). CDR3 size: 15 residues. Trimming cost V 2 bases and J 4 bases, with 14 bases left between them. Germline V gives CDR1 MNHEY, CDR2 SVGEGT. The CDR3 loop reads CASSYRGAAVYGYTF. The DNA for the CDR3 is TGTGCCAGCAGTTACCGTGGGGCGGCAGTCTATGGCTACACCTTC.

This clonotype was detected a few times. The gene calls are TRBV4-3 and TRBJ1-2; 10 bases agree with TRBD1. Losses at the gene ends were 0 bases for V and 8 bases for J; bases not matched to a gene: 3. This CDR3 contains 14 residues. In germline, CDR1 is LGHNA, CDR2 YSLEER. CDR3 region: CASSQETGGAGYTF. The CDR3 nucleotides read TGCGCCAGCAGCCAAGAGACAGGGGGCGCGGGCTACACCTTC.

This clonotype was recorded a few times. V and J are TRBV9 and TRBJ2-1, with a possible D match to TRBD2 (6 bases). With 4 bases removed from V and 3 bases from J, the gap between germline ends came to 17 bases. Germline V lookup: CDR1 SGDLS, CDR2 YYNGEE. This CDR3 has 16 amino acids. The CDR3 DNA reads as TGTGCCAGCAGCTCCCCCGGGGGATTGGGCTACAATGAGCAGTTCTTC. It codes for CASSSPGGLGYNEQFF.

About this clonotype: A read error may account for a junction end that differs from germline. The genes are TRBV7-8 and TRBJ1-5; D is undetermined. CDR1 and CDR2 from the germline V gene are SGHVS and FQNEAQ. CDR3 length: 15 residues. The CDR3 bases are TGTGCCAGCAGCTTAGGTCAGGCAAGCTATCAGCCCCAGCACTTT. Protein sequence: CASSLGQASYQPQHF.

J is TRBJ2-1 and V is TRBV29-1; D may be TRBD2 (6 bases). This CDR3 region has 15 residues. Germline values: CDR1 SQVTM, CDR2 ANQGSEA. Trimming pared 3 bases from V and 0 bases from J, leaving 12 bases between. The CDR3 is CSVESGLFSYNEQFF. CDR3 DNA sequence: TGCAGCGTTGAGTCGGGACTGTTCTCCTACAATGAGCAGTTCTTC.

The chain recombines TRBV13 with TRBJ2-1; weak D call: TRBD2 (5 bases). V gave up 5 bases and J gave up 4 bases, with 15 bases separating them. Germline V gives CDR1 PRHDT, CDR2 FYEKMQ (reference sequence). CDR3 length: 15 amino acids. This chain's CDR3 is CASSVEFTGYNEQFF. DNA of the CDR3: TGTGCCAGCAGCGTAGAGTTCACGGGGTACAATGAGCAGTTCTTC.

The chain links TRBV7-9 to TRBJ2-5; possible D gene TRBD1, 6 bases. The CDR3 sequence is 13 residues long. Deletions cut 0 bases from V and 7 bases from J, with 9 bases between. Germline V gives CDR1 SEHNR, CDR2 FQNEAQ (reference sequence). The chain's CDR3 is CASSLAPGATQYF. In nucleotides, the CDR3 is TGTGCCAGCAGCTTAGCACCAGGGGCGACCCAGTACTTC. The complete variable domain, with remaining parts taken from reference TRBV7-9 and TRBJ2-5, reads DTGVSQNPRHKITKRGQNVTFRCDPISEHNRLYWYRQTLGQGPEFLTYFQNEAQLEKSRLLSDRFSAERPKGSFSTLEIQRTEQGDSAMYLCASSLAPGATQYFGPGTRLLVL.

The chain has TRBV27 and TRBJ2-2; D unclear. Trimming stripped 4 bases from V and 7 bases from J, with 4 bases between. This CDR3 spans 11 amino acids. The germline V gene has CDR1 MNHEY and CDR2 SMNVEV (reference sequence). The CDR3 is CASSWYGELFF. As DNA, the CDR3 is TGTGCCAGCAGTTGGTACGGGGAGCTGTTTTTT.

The chain links TRBV20-1 to TRBJ2-7; D call uncertain. The germline CDR1 and CDR2 sequences are DFQATT and SNEGSKA (reference sequence). The V end was cut by 6 bases, the J end by 3 bases, with 18 bases between. This CDR3 spans 14 amino acids. Written as DNA, the CDR3 is TGCAGTGCCGTTCCAAACGGGCCCTACTACGAGCAGTACTTC. This codes for CSAVPNGPYYEQYF.

The rearrangement uses TRBV4-1 and TRBJ2-1; possible D gene TRBD2, 6 bases. The CDR3 has 18 amino acids. Germline V lookup: CDR1 MGHRA, CDR2 YSYEKL. With 0 bases removed from V and 1 base from J, the gap between germline ends came to 16 bases. CDR3 sequence reads: CASSQDQEGLRSYNEQFF. The CDR3 DNA follows: TGCGCCAGCAGCCAAGATCAGGAGGGTCTGCGATCCTACAATGAGCAGTTCTTC.

This clonotype was seen more than once but under ten times. V usage is TRBV7-3 and J usage is TRBJ2-2; D ambiguous. With 1 base removed from V and 6 bases from J, the gap between germline ends came to 6 bases. The germline V gene has CDR1 SGHTA and CDR2 FQGTGA. The CDR3 is made up of 13 amino acids. CDR3: CASSLILAGELFF. The CDR3 nucleotides are TGTGCCAGCAGCTTAATTCTGGCCGGGGAGCTGTTTTTT. The variable domain in full, completed from reference TRBV7-3 and TRBJ2-2, reads GAGVSQTPSNKVTEKGKYVELRCDPISGHTALYWYRQSLGQGPEFLIYFQGTGAADDSGLPNDRFFAVRPEGSVSTLKIQRTERGDSAVYLCASSLILAGELFFGEGSRLTVL.

The chain uses TRBV4-1 and TRBJ1-1; D is uncertain. Between the trimmed V and J ends, which lost 4 bases and 4 bases, there was a span of 10 bases. The CDR3 extends over 13 amino acids. CDR1 is MGHRA and CDR2 is YSYEKL in the germline V gene. Here the CDR3 reads CASSRGPVTEAFF. The CDR3 DNA reads TGCGCCAGCAGCCGTGGGCCCGTCACTGAAGCTTTCTTT.

A few counts support this clonotype. This rearrangement joins TRBV4-2 to TRBJ2-1; D is unclear. Trimming removed 0 bases from V and 5 bases from J, with 14 bases in between. Per germline, CDR1 LGHNA and CDR2 YNFKEQ. The CDR3 has 16 amino acids. The chain's CDR3 is CASSQELPQLHNEQFF. In DNA, the CDR3 is TGTGCCAGCAGCCAAGAGCTCCCGCAACTCCACAATGAGCAGTTCTTC.

The chain recombines TRBV2 with TRBJ1-2; D is perhaps TRBD1 (6 bases). V lost 9 bases and J lost 4, with 15 bases in between. This CDR3 has 13 residues. The germline gives CDR1 SNHLY, CDR2 FYNNEI. The CDR3 DNA reads as TGTGCCAGGGGGGGCGCACAGGGCTATGGCTACACCTTC. Translating it yields CARGGAQGYGYTF. The full variable domain, rest sourced from reference TRBV2 and TRBJ1-2, is EPEVTQTPSHQVTQMGQEVILRCVPISNHLYFYWYRQILGQKVEFLVSFYNNEISEKSEIFDDQFSVERPDGSNFTLKIRSTKLEDSAMYFCARGGAQGYGYTFGSGTRLTVV.

This chain uses TRBV9 with TRBJ1-2; unclear D gene. Trimming pared 3 bases from V and 2 bases from J, leaving 5 bases between. The CDR3 totals 12 residues. Germline CDR1 and CDR2: SGDLS and YYNGEE. CDR3 nucleotide sequence: TGTGCCAGCAGCGGAAGAAACTATGGCTACACCTTC. Translation: CASSGRNYGYTF.

The chain is built from TRBV7-9 and TRBJ1-1; TRBD1 might be the D (6 bases). V shed 3 bases and J shed 6 bases, with 11 bases lying between them. Germline V CDR1 and CDR2: SEHNR, FQNEAQ (reference sequence). The CDR3 spans 13 residues. In nucleotides, the CDR3 is TGTGCCAGCAGCTTCGGGGGCATGGCTGAAGCTTTCTTT. This codes for CASSFGGMAEAFF.

Only a few counts were recorded for this clonotype. The chain is built from TRBV11-1 and TRBJ2-7, with no clear D. The CDR3 loop spans 14 amino acids. From germline, CDR1 is SGHAT and CDR2 FQDESV (reference sequence). V was cut by 2 bases and J by 3 bases, with 11 bases left in between. CDR3 amino acids: CASSLRVGNYEQYF. The CDR3 nucleotides are TGTGCCAGCAGCTTACGAGTAGGTAACTACGAGCAGTACTTC.

V and J are TRBV28 and TRBJ2-3; 10 bases fit TRBD1. J gave up 5 bases and V 6 bases, and 8 bases lay outside the gene matches. CDR3 length equals 15 residues. Per the germline V gene, CDR1 is MDHEN and CDR2 is SYDVKM. The CDR3 here is CASRPGTGVRDTQYF. The CDR3 region has the DNA TGTGCCAGCAGACCCGGGACAGGGGTTCGAGATACGCAGTATTTT. Full variable domain (outside the CDR3, taken from reference TRBV28 and TRBJ2-3): DVKVTQSSRYLVKRTGEKVFLECVQDMDHENMFWYRQDPGLGLRLIYFSYDVKMKEKGDIPEGYSVSREKKERFSLILESASTNQTSMYLCASRPGTGVRDTQYFGPGTRLTVL.

The chain recombines TRBV28 with TRBJ1-5, with D uncertain. Trimming pared 1 base from V and 3 bases from J, leaving 7 bases between. The CDR3 is 14 residues long. Germline V gives CDR1 MDHEN, CDR2 SYDVKM. DNA of the CDR3: TGTGCCAGCAGTTTATCTTCGGTCAATCAGCCCCAGCATTTT. This gives the protein CASSLSSVNQPQHF.

This clonotype came up a few times. The chain employs TRBV20-1 and TRBJ1-1; maybe TRBD1 (5 bases). The CDR3 is 12 residues long. Trimming took 1 base from V and 7 from J, leaving 10 bases between them. Per germline, CDR1 DFQATT and CDR2 SNEGSKA (reference sequence). DNA of the CDR3: TGCAGTGCTAGAGGCAGGGTTGATGAAGCTTTCTTT. Protein product: CSARGRVDEAFF.

V is TRBV12-3 or TRBV12-4 and J is TRBJ2-1; TRBD1 might be the D (6 bases). The CDR3 extends over 16 amino acids. V was clipped by 3 bases and J by 9 bases, with 21 bases between them. The CDR3 nucleotides are TGTGCCAGCAGTTTTGTGGGGTTGGGGGCGAGGAGTGAGCAGTTCTTC. Its protein product is CASSFVGLGARSEQFF.

This clonotype has more than one count but fewer than ten. This chain links TRBV20-1 with TRBJ2-3; D assignment may be TRBD1 or TRBD2 (5 bases each). CDR3 length equals 14 residues. Germline-derived CDR1 and CDR2 are DFQATT and SNEGSKA (reference sequence). Trimming cost V 1 base and J 4 bases, with 12 bases left between them. CDR3 nucleotide sequence: TGCAGTGCTAGAGCTGGGGGACGGGCAGATACGCAGTATTTT. As protein: CSARAGGRADTQYF.

J is TRBJ2-6 and V is TRBV15, with 9 bases lining up with TRBD2. The J segment lost 4 bases and the V segment lost 1 base, leaving 5 bases of the junction unmatched. This CDR3 is built from 17 residues. Germline lookup yields CDR1 LNHNV and CDR2 YYDKDF (reference sequence). CDR3 amino acids: CATSRGGLASGANVLTF. The DNA of the CDR3 is TGTGCCACCAGCAGAGGGGGACTAGCATCCGGGGCCAACGTCCTGACTTTC. The variable domain in full, completed from reference TRBV15 and TRBJ2-6, reads DAMVIQNPRYQVTQFGKPVTLSCSQTLNHNVMYWYQQKSSQAPKLLFHYYDKDFNNEADTPDNFQSRRPNTSFCFLDIRSPGLGDTAMYLCATSRGGLASGANVLTFGAGSRLTVL.

This clonotype turned up a few times. The V gene is TRBV10-3, the J gene TRBJ2-5, with D hard to call. This CDR3 has 13 amino acids. The germline gives CDR1 ENHRY, CDR2 SYGVKD. Trimming took 4 bases from V and 5 from J, leaving 11 bases between them. CDR3 amino acids: CAISGRLGETQYF. Written as DNA, the CDR3 is TGTGCCATCAGTGGGCGGTTGGGGGAGACCCAGTACTTC.

In its sample, this clonotype was seen a few times. The CDR3 spells CASSSVEITGELFF. CDR3 DNA: TGTGCCAGCAGCTCGGTAGAGATAACCGGGGAGCTGTTTTTT. The chain recombines TRBV7-9 with TRBJ2-2; no firm D call. Germline loops: CDR1 SEHNR, CDR2 FQNEAQ (reference sequence). This CDR3 contains 14 residues. V shed 4 bases and J shed 5 bases, with 11 bases lying between them.

The count of this clonotype is one. The chain employs TRBV29-1 and TRBJ2-7; a possible D gene is TRBD1 (5 bases). V lost 7 bases to trimming and J lost 3 bases, with 13 bases between them. The germline V gene encodes CDR1 SQVTM and CDR2 ANQGSEA. This CDR3 comprises 12 residues. For the CDR3, the DNA is TGCAGCGCCACTTGGGGCAACTACGAGCAGTACTTC. Translating it yields CSATWGNYEQYF.